This TCR beta chain was captured by sequencing in a study of blood T cell repertoires in COVID-19. Study background: From the United States, Italy and Spain came samples of acute and convalescent COVID-19. Sources were T cells, B-cell-depleted T cells, or PBMCs; the material itself was cDNA or gDNA.

This CDR3 comprises 15 residues. Trimming took 4 bases from V and 3 from J; bases not matched to a gene: 5. In germline, CDR1 is SGHRS, CDR2 YFSETQ. Clones were sequenced by immunoSEQ multiplex PCR, and TCRdb holds only the in-frame ones, with some missing. Among about 22,000 clones, about 91% were seen once, and the ten largest hold around 3%. The clonotype originates from a woman in her sixties or seventies with active COVID-19. The chain has TRBV5-1 and TRBJ2-7; 12 bases match TRBD2. Sequencing used peripheral blood. CDR3 protein: CASSQPGLAGYEQYF. The CDR3 DNA reads as TGCGCCAGCAGCCAACCGGGACTAGCGGGCTACGAGCAGTACTTC.